A single sample is the source of the 21 T cell receptor beta chains below, sequenced in a study of blood T cells in healthy people across ages. Primed by a sample-barcoded 5' primer and a J-beta primer mix, a second PCR proceeded for 7 to 11 cycles. TCRdb ran MiXCR on the 5' RACE reads and lists one entry per CDR3 protein. Here the sample spans 750,000 to 950,000 distinct CDR3 sequences, less than 70% being singletons. Material for sequencing was blood. These receptors came from an elderly man in good health.

The chain is built from TRBV28 and TRBJ2-7; the D gene could be TRBD1 or TRBD2 (5 bases each). The CDR3 length is 15 residues. The ends were cut back, 5 bases at V and 2 bases at J, with 16 bases in the middle. Per germline, CDR1 MDHEN and CDR2 SYDVKM. The CDR3 nucleotides read TGTGCCAGCAGTCACGGGGCTAGAGGGGCCTACGAGCAGTACTTC. The encoded protein is CASSHGARGAYEQYF.

Here the CDR3 reads CASSYNSPLHF. CDR3 bases: TGTGCCAGCAGCTATAATTCACCCCTCCACTTT. The V gene is TRBV7-9, the J gene TRBJ1-6; D remains ambiguous. Trimming stripped 4 bases from V and 5 bases from J, with 0 bases between. Germline V gene data show CDR1 as SEHNR and CDR2 as FQNEAQ (reference sequence). The CDR3 has 11 amino acids.

The rearrangement uses TRBV5-1 and TRBJ1-1, with unresolved D. Germline loops: CDR1 SGHRS, CDR2 YFSETQ. The CDR3 consists of 15 residues. The germline V and J ends were trimmed by 0 bases and 4 bases, with 13 bases remaining between them. Here the CDR3 DNA reads TGCGCCAGCAGCTTGGAAGCTCGGGGTGGCACTGAAGCTTTCTTT. Translation: CASSLEARGGTEAFF.

The chain is built from TRBV5-8 and TRBJ2-1; 14 bases agree with TRBD2. V was clipped by 3 bases and J by 7 bases; unmatched bases: 9. The CDR3 totals 17 residues. CDR1 is SGHTS, CDR2 YDEGEE, per germline. CDR3 protein: CASSWGLAGVSGNEQFF. CDR3 DNA sequence: TGTGCCAGCAGCTGGGGACTAGCGGGAGTATCGGGTAATGAGCAGTTCTTC.

In this sample, this clonotype turned up many times. The chain combines TRBV6-5 with TRBJ2-1; 7 nucleotides align to TRBD1. V lost 4 bases and J lost 3; bases outside the gene matches: 3. This CDR3 is built from 14 residues. The germline V gene has CDR1 MNHEY and CDR2 SVGAGI. The CDR3 DNA reads as TGTGCCAGCAGTTCCGGGACAGACTACAATGAGCAGTTCTTC. Protein sequence: CASSSGTDYNEQFF.

CDR3 sequence: CASTKGGNYGYTF. The CDR3 DNA sequence: TGTGCCAGCACCAAGGGGGGGAACTATGGCTACACCTTC. V usage is TRBV27 and J usage is TRBJ1-2, with a weak D call TRBD1 (6 bases). The CDR3 covers 13 residues. The ends were cut back, 7 bases at V and 2 bases at J, with 11 bases in the middle. From germline, CDR1 is MNHEY and CDR2 SMNVEV (reference sequence).

CDR3: CASSTQTERGNTIYF. CDR3 nucleotide sequence: TGTGCCAGCAGTACCCAGACGGAGAGAGGAAACACCATATATTTT. This rearrangement joins TRBV2 to TRBJ1-3, with D unresolved. CDR3 length: 15 residues. Looked up from germline, CDR1 is SNHLY and CDR2 is FYNNEI. With 5 bases removed from V and 4 bases from J, the gap between germline ends came to 15 bases. The variable domain in full, completed from reference TRBV2 and TRBJ1-3, reads EPEVTQTPSHQVTQMGQEVILRCVPISNHLYFYWYRQILGQKVEFLVSFYNNEISEKSEIFDDQFSVERPDGSNFTLKIRSTKLEDSAMYFCASSTQTERGNTIYFGEGSWLTVV.

The V call is TRBV3-1, the J call TRBJ1-5; 11 nucleotides agree with TRBD1. CDR1 LGHDT and CDR2 YNNKEL come from the germline V gene (reference sequence). The CDR3 runs 18 residues. Unmatched junction bases numbered 13, after V lost 2 bases and J lost 7 bases. The CDR3 reads CASSQFGGTGGSGQPQHF. The CDR3 DNA reads as TGTGCCAGCAGCCAATTTGGTGGGACAGGGGGATCGGGCCAGCCCCAGCATTTT. Full variable domain (outside the CDR3, taken from reference TRBV3-1 and TRBJ1-5): DTAVSQTPKYLVTQMGNDKSIKCEQNLGHDTMYWYKQDSKKFLKIMFSYNNKELIINETVPNRFSPKSPDKAHLNLHINSLELGDSAVYFCASSQFGGTGGSGQPQHFGDGTRLSIL.

This chain uses TRBV20-1 with TRBJ1-5; 10 nucleotides line up with TRBD1. This CDR3 contains 19 residues. The germline CDR1 and CDR2 sequences are DFQATT and SNEGSKA (reference sequence). V shed 0 bases and J 1 base; nucleotides not matched to a gene: 12. Written as DNA, the CDR3 is TGCAGTGCTAGAGATCCGCGCATGGGGACAGGGGCCAGCAATCAGCCCCAGCATTTT. It specifies CSARDPRMGTGASNQPQHF.

In its sample, this clonotype was seen a few times. The V gene is TRBV29-1, the J gene TRBJ2-5, with 7 bases identical to TRBD2. Germline CDR1 and CDR2: SQVTM and ANQGSEA. The CDR3 runs 12 residues. The chain's CDR3 is CSGGLVSETQYF. The CDR3 nucleotides read TGCAGTGGTGGACTAGTAAGTGAGACCCAGTACTTC.

This clonotype was seen a single time. The V call is TRBV20-1, the J call TRBJ2-5, with unresolved D. CDR1 and CDR2 from the germline V gene are DFQATT and SNEGSKA (reference sequence). There are 13 residues in the CDR3. The V and J ends lost 5 bases and 2 bases respectively, with 12 bases between them. Here the CDR3 reads CSAYYSRQETQYF. CDR3 sequence (DNA): TGCAGTGCTTACTACAGTCGGCAAGAGACCCAGTACTTC.

The chain is built from TRBV29-1 and TRBJ1-5; D gene unclear. The CDR3 totals 10 residues. V was trimmed by 6 bases and J by 6 bases, leaving 6 bases between them. Germline V lookup: CDR1 SQVTM, CDR2 ANQGSEA. The CDR3: CSVLSQPQHF. The CDR3 coding sequence is TGCAGCGTCCTTTCTCAGCCCCAGCATTTT.

The chain uses TRBV2 and TRBJ2-4, with D possibly matching TRBD1 (6 bases). The V and J ends lost 5 bases and 1 base respectively, with 9 bases between them. This CDR3 contains 14 residues. CDR1 is SNHLY and CDR2 is FYNNEI in the germline V gene. The CDR3 reads CASSRDTAKNIQYF. The CDR3 DNA follows: TGTGCCAGCAGTCGGGACACCGCCAAAAACATTCAGTACTTC.

The chain uses TRBV5-1 and TRBJ2-7; no firm D call. Germline V CDR1 and CDR2: SGHRS, YFSETQ. This CDR3 comprises 15 residues. Trimming removed 1 base from V and 3 bases from J, with 14 bases in between. The CDR3 is CASSLLDPGVYEQYF. For the CDR3, the DNA is TGCGCCAGCAGCTTGTTGGACCCAGGAGTCTACGAGCAGTACTTC. Full variable domain (outside the CDR3, taken from reference TRBV5-1 and TRBJ2-7): KAGVTQTPRYLIKTRGQQVTLSCSPISGHRSVSWYQQTPGQGLQFLFEYFSETQRNKGNFPGRFSGRQFSNSRSEMNVSTLELGDSALYLCASSLLDPGVYEQYFGPGTRLTVT.

This chain uses TRBV19 with TRBJ2-5; either TRBD1 or TRBD2 may fit D (7 bases each). The tail of the sequence fits TRBJ2-4 better, so the J call may be wrong. Germline values: CDR1 LNHDA, CDR2 SQIVND (reference sequence). The CDR3 is 14 residues long. The CDR3 is CASSIPGGVNIQYF. The CDR3 DNA follows: TGTGCCAGTAGTATCCCAGGGGGGGTAAACATTCAGTACTTC.

This clonotype turned up a few times. The rearrangement uses TRBV6-1 and TRBJ2-7; 7 bases agree with TRBD1. The germline V gene has CDR1 MNHNS and CDR2 SASEGT. After removal of 7 bases from V and 5 bases from J, the junction contained 5 bases not matched to a gene. This CDR3 has 12 amino acids. The CDR3 DNA sequence: TGTGCCAGCATCGCGACAGGGAACGAGCAGTACTTC. Translated: CASIATGNEQYF.

This rearrangement joins TRBV4-1 to TRBJ1-4, with D possibly TRBD1 on 5 matching bases. Trimming shortened V by 1 base and J by 0 bases, and 12 bases separated the two germline ends. CDR1 and CDR2 (germline): MGHRA, YSYEKL. The CDR3 is 17 amino acids. DNA of the CDR3: TGCGCCAGCAGCCAAGGACAGCGCTCGGCAACTAATGAAAAACTGTTTTTT. Protein product: CASSQGQRSATNEKLFF.

The rearrangement joins TRBV28 to TRBJ2-5; 13 positions agree with TRBD2. Germline V gene data show CDR1 as MDHEN and CDR2 as SYDVKM. The CDR3 covers 15 residues. Trimming took 7 bases from V and 11 from J; bases not matched to a gene: 13. CDR3 in DNA: TGTGCCAGCACCCTCACTAGCGGGAGGGCCAGGGAGCAGTACTTC. Translating gives CASTLTSGRAREQYF.

The chain has TRBV28 and TRBJ2-7; the D is unclear. The ends were cut back, 7 bases at V and 4 bases at J, with 17 bases in the middle. The CDR3 has 14 amino acids. Looked up from germline, CDR1 is MDHEN and CDR2 is SYDVKM. DNA of the CDR3: TGTGCCAGCAACAAAAGGGCACCTAGATACGAGCAGTACTTC. Translating it yields CASNKRAPRYEQYF.

The chain is built from TRBV28 and TRBJ2-7; D remains unclear. The CDR3 covers 10 residues. The germline CDR1 and CDR2 sequences are MDHEN and SYDVKM. The ends were cut back, 10 bases at V and 4 bases at J, with 8 bases in the middle. The CDR3 loop reads CATGGYEQYF. The CDR3 DNA follows: TGTGCCACCGGTGGGTACGAGCAGTACTTC.

The chain joins TRBV20-1 to TRBJ2-7; 9 positions match TRBD2. This CDR3 has 14 residues. With V trimmed by 0 bases and J by 2 bases, 2 bases remained unmatched. CDR1 and CDR2 (germline): DFQATT, SNEGSKA (reference sequence). The CDR3 protein is CSARELAGPYEQYF. The CDR3 DNA follows: TGCAGTGCTAGAGAACTAGCGGGTCCCTACGAGCAGTACTTC.